The 16 T cell receptor beta chains given below trace back to one sample, sequenced in a study of T cells in Graves' hyperthyroidism and ophthalmopathy. Amplified regions were TCR beta CDR3 sequences from RNA transcripts. During a first-round RT-PCR of the TCR CDR3, the HTBI primer set was used. TCRdb re-derived calls from the multiplex PCR reads in MiXCR, one entry per CDR3 protein. The sample consists of a few hundred thousand distinct CDR3 sequences, more than 20% of them appearing once. The specimen sequenced was blood. Receptor source: a man between 18 and 29 years old with Graves' hyperthyroidism.

This sequence joins TRBV9 and TRBJ2-5, with 9 positions matching TRBD1. Germline V gives CDR1 SGDLS, CDR2 YYNGEE. With V trimmed by 7 bases and J by 4 bases, 8 bases remained unmatched. CDR3 length equals 14 residues. The CDR3 DNA is TGTGCCAGCGGCGCCGGACAGGGGTTAGAGACCCAGTACTTC. Its translation: CASGAGQGLETQYF.

The chain joins TRBV7-2 to TRBJ2-5, with D hard to call. V gave up 5 bases and J gave up 1 base, with 11 bases separating them. The CDR3 totals 14 residues. The germline CDR1 and CDR2 sequences are SGHTA and FQGNSA. The CDR3 reads CASSVLASQETQYF. CDR3 coding DNA: TGTGCCAGCAGCGTCCTGGCCTCCCAAGAGACCCAGTACTTC. Supplemented by reference TRBV7-2 and TRBJ2-5, the full variable domain reads GAGVSQSPSNKVTEKGKDVELRCDPISGHTALYWYRQSLGQGLEFLIYFQGNSAPDKSGLPSDRFSAERTGGSVSTLTIQRTQQEDSAVYLCASSVLASQETQYFGPGTRLLVL.

In this sample, this clonotype turned up many times. The chain links TRBV6-1 to TRBJ2-2, with a possible D match to TRBD2 (5 bases). CDR1 is MNHNS, CDR2 SASEGT, per germline. The CDR3 runs to 15 residues. V was clipped by 0 bases and J by 4 bases, with 9 bases between them. DNA of the CDR3: TGTGCCAGCAGTGAAGCGAGCGGAGGCACCGGGGAGCTGTTTTTT. Translating gives CASSEASGGTGELFF.

The rearrangement joins TRBV27 to TRBJ1-1, with TRBD1 matching 7 bases. CDR3 length equals 14 residues. Germline CDR1 reads MNHEY; CDR2 reads SMNVEV (reference sequence). V dropped 4 bases and J dropped 4; count of bases not matched to a gene: 6. CDR3 loop: CASSYTGDATEAFF. As DNA, the CDR3 is TGTGCCAGCAGTTACACAGGGGACGCCACTGAAGCTTTCTTT.

This clonotype was counted between two and nine times. The chain joins TRBV11-1 to TRBJ2-5; D is unresolved. The CDR3 is 17 amino acids. The germline gives CDR1 SGHAT, CDR2 FQDESV (reference sequence). V was cut by 4 bases and J by 0 bases, with 18 bases left in between. Here the CDR3 DNA reads TGTGCCAGCAGCTACCCCGGACCCCTGGGGTACCAAGAGACCCAGTACTTC. Translation gives CASSYPGPLGYQETQYF.

This clonotype was recorded many times. This sequence joins TRBV28 and TRBJ1-2; TRBD1 aligns across 11 bases. The CDR3 extends over 14 amino acids. The germline V gene encodes CDR1 MDHEN and CDR2 SYDVKM. Trimming at V came to 2 bases and at J to 8 bases, leaving 4 bases not matched to a gene. CDR3 loop: CASSLGQGAGGYTF. The CDR3 DNA is TGTGCCAGCAGTTTAGGACAGGGGGCAGGAGGCTACACCTTC.

This clonotype was counted ten times or more. The chain combines TRBV6-5 with TRBJ2-2; the D call may be TRBD1 or TRBD2 (6 bases each). There are 15 residues in the CDR3. Germline V gene lookup returns CDR1 MNHEY and CDR2 SVGAGI. V lost 1 base, J lost 2 bases, and 8 bases lay in between. Here the CDR3 DNA reads TGTGCCAGCAGTTACTTGGGGGGCAACACCGGGGAGCTGTTTTTT. It encodes CASSYLGGNTGELFF.

V usage is TRBV6-5 and J usage is TRBJ2-4; 7 nucleotides agree with TRBD1. The V segment lost 2 bases and the J segment 1 base; nucleotides outside the gene matches: 14. Germline CDR1 and CDR2: MNHEY and SVGAGI. This CDR3 comprises 19 residues. The CDR3 DNA follows: TGTGCCAGCAGTTACCAAGGACAGGCATGGTCCGCGGCCAAAAACATTCAGTACTTC. Translating gives CASSYQGQAWSAAKNIQYF.

The chain has TRBV5-1 and TRBJ1-5; a weak D match, TRBD1 (5 bases). Germline assignment: CDR1 SGHRS and CDR2 YFSETQ. V was cut by 0 bases and J by 4 bases, with 14 bases left in between. The CDR3 loop spans 16 amino acids. The CDR3 nucleotides read TGCGCCAGCAGCTTGGATGGGCAGGGTAGTAATCAGCCCCAGCATTTT. It is translated as CASSLDGQGSNQPQHF.

V and J are TRBV10-3 and TRBJ2-7; D is undetermined. Germline values: CDR1 ENHRY, CDR2 SYGVKD. The CDR3 is 11 amino acids. Trimming took off 0 bases at V and 6 bases at J, with 3 bases between the two ends. CDR3 residues: CAISESGEQYF. The CDR3 DNA reads TGTGCCATCAGTGAGTCTGGCGAGCAGTACTTC.

A few counts support this clonotype. This chain connects TRBV19 to TRBJ1-5; 9 nucleotides agree with TRBD1. V lost 5 bases, J lost 4 bases, and 12 bases stayed unmatched. The CDR3 contains 17 residues. CDR1 is LNHDA, CDR2 SQIVND, per germline (reference sequence). The CDR3 DNA sequence: TGTGCCAGTAGTGTAGCGGGACAGGGAATTAGAAATCAGCCCCAGCATTTT. This encodes CASSVAGQGIRNQPQHF.

This clonotype has a count of ten or more. This rearrangement joins TRBV27 to TRBJ1-2; 11 bases line up with TRBD1. The CDR3 contains 15 residues. The trim removed 4 bases at V and 4 bases at J, leaving 5 bases unmatched. Germline values: CDR1 MNHEY, CDR2 SMNVEV (reference sequence). Written as DNA, the CDR3 is TGTGCCAGCAGTTCTGGACAGGGGGCGATCTATGGCTACACCTTC. Its translation: CASSSGQGAIYGYTF.

J is TRBJ1-2 and V is TRBV6-5; no firm D call. CDR1 and CDR2 from the germline V gene are MNHEY and SVGAGI. This CDR3 spans 15 amino acids. Trimming took 0 bases from V and 4 from J, leaving 12 bases between them. The CDR3 DNA sequence: TGTGCCAGCAGTTACTCGAGTAGTCAGCTCTATGGCTACACCTTC. This encodes CASSYSSSQLYGYTF.

This clonotype was detected a few times. The chain carries TRBV12-3 or TRBV12-4 and TRBJ2-5; 8 bases agree with TRBD1. Trimming took 6 bases from V and 2 from J; bases not matched to a gene: 11. The CDR3 loop spans 16 amino acids. This CDR3 is CASRTSPGTGQETQYF. The CDR3 DNA reads as TGTGCCAGCAGAACATCGCCCGGGACAGGACAAGAGACCCAGTACTTC.

V usage is TRBV10-1 and J usage is TRBJ2-2; 8 bases fit TRBD2. The length of the CDR3 is 16 residues. CDR1 WNHNN and CDR2 SYGVQD come from the germline V gene (reference sequence). V dropped 2 bases and J dropped 4; count of bases not matched to a gene: 6. The CDR3 loop reads CASSEIAGGSTGELFF. The CDR3 DNA reads TGCGCCAGCAGTGAGATTGCGGGGGGTAGCACCGGGGAGCTGTTTTTT.

This clonotype was observed many times. V gene TRBV28 combines with J gene TRBJ2-5; D not certain. Germline V gene data show CDR1 as MDHEN and CDR2 as SYDVKM. The germline V and J ends were trimmed by 1 base and 5 bases, with 8 bases remaining between them. This CDR3 region has 13 residues. CDR3 in DNA: TGTGCCAGCAGTTTATCAGGTCCCGAGACCCAGTACTTC. It translates to CASSLSGPETQYF.